This T cell receptor (beta chain) was retrieved from a study of T-cell reconstitution after alpha-beta-depleted transplantation in children. This sample's TCRbeta library carried unique molecular identifier barcodes. TCRdb analysed the PCR reads with MiXCR anew, one entry per CDR3 protein. The data contain 450,000 to 700,000 distinct CDR3 sequences, 20% to 30% of them singletons. On this clonotype itself: The target antigen is unknown.

The germline V gene encodes CDR1 WSHSY and CDR2 SAAADI. V was trimmed by 6 bases and J by 2 bases, leaving 14 bases between them. The CDR3 runs 14 residues. Study results and caveats: It was newly produced T cells that mostly accounted for T-cell counts and diversity one year after transplant. Diversity of TCRbeta at day 60 was high in some patients, arising from surviving recipient T cells and thymic progenitors.

The sequenced sample was PBMCs, obtained before TCRalphabeta/CD19-depleted stem cell transplant. The sequence derives from a boy in the first two years of life with Wiskott-Aldrich syndrome, due to receive a stem cell transplant. The rearrangement joins TRBV10-2 to TRBJ2-7, with unresolved D. The CDR3 loop is CASRTAPGTYEQYF. The DNA for the CDR3 is TGCGCCAGCAGGACGGCTCCTGGGACCTACGAGCAGTACTTC.